The 19 T cell receptor beta chains in this list originate from one sample, sequenced in a study of CD8 T cells in Susac syndrome. It was with random hexamers that about 0.45 to 1 ug RNA was reverse transcribed. TCRdb reprocessed the immunoSEQ multiplex PCR reads via MiXCR and lists one record per CDR3 protein. The sample includes approximately 210,000 distinct CDR3 sequences, about 94% of them seen just once. The specimen sequenced was CD4+ T cells from PBMCs. Receptors originate from a human donor with Susac syndrome.

The gene calls are TRBV19 and TRBJ2-7; TRBD1 agrees at 8 bases. This CDR3 has 12 amino acids. Germline assignment: CDR1 LNHDA and CDR2 SQIVND (reference sequence). V gave up 4 bases and J gave up 10 bases; unmatched junction bases: 6. The DNA of the CDR3 is TGTGCCAGTAGTAACCAGGGACAGGATCAGTACTTC. It codes for CASSNQGQDQYF.

J is TRBJ1-1 and V is TRBV9; tentatively, D is TRBD1 (5 bases). The CDR3 totals 13 residues. Trimming left V 3 bases short and J 6 bases short, with 12 bases between. CDR1 is SGDLS, CDR2 YYNGEE, per germline. CDR3 coding DNA: TGTGCCAGCAGCGAAAGACAGCGTTCTGAAGCTTTCTTT. It specifies CASSERQRSEAFF.

The chain joins TRBV29-1 to TRBJ2-1; D unresolved. From germline, CDR1 is SQVTM and CDR2 ANQGSEA. The CDR3 totals 12 residues. With 2 bases removed from V and 8 bases from J, the gap between germline ends came to 10 bases. The CDR3 reads CSVELIEYEQFF. The CDR3, as DNA: TGCAGCGTTGAATTGATAGAATATGAGCAGTTCTTC.

This clonotype showed up just once. CDR3 sequence: CASSLGGQVYGYTF. CDR3 nucleotides: TGTGCCAGCAGTTTGGGGGGACAGGTCTATGGCTACACCTTC. The chain employs TRBV28 and TRBJ1-2; 8 positions match TRBD1. The length of the CDR3 is 14 residues. CDR1 and CDR2 from the germline V gene are MDHEN and SYDVKM. The V gene end was trimmed by 3 bases and the J gene end by 4 bases; junction bases not matched to a gene: 4.

The chain combines TRBV29-1 with TRBJ2-5; the match to TRBD1 covers 7 bases. CDR3 size: 13 residues. V shed 6 bases, J shed 1 base, and the junction held 5 bases outside the gene matches. In germline, CDR1 is SQVTM, CDR2 ANQGSEA. This CDR3 reads CSVPGQVQETQYF. CDR3 DNA: TGCAGCGTCCCCGGACAGGTCCAAGAGACCCAGTACTTC.

V and J are TRBV4-3 and TRBJ1-1, with D unresolved. Trimming took 3 bases from V and 0 from J, leaving 8 bases between them. The V gene's germline CDR1 is LGHNA and CDR2 YSLEER. This CDR3 region has 14 residues. CDR3 nucleotide sequence: TGCGCCAGCAGCCAGAACAGCTTGAACACTGAAGCTTTCTTT. Amino acid sequence: CASSQNSLNTEAFF.

The chain links TRBV30 to TRBJ1-6; 8 positions agree with TRBD1. The V gene end was trimmed by 3 bases and the J gene end by 9 bases; junction bases not matched to a gene: 16. This CDR3 contains 17 residues. From germline, CDR1 is GTSNPN and CDR2 SVGIG (reference sequence). CDR3 DNA sequence: TGTGCCTGGAGCAAAGCGGTACAGGGGGTGGTCGGTTCACCCCTCCACTTT. It yields the protein CAWSKAVQGVVGSPLHF.

The J gene is TRBJ2-3, the V gene TRBV27; D possibly corresponds to TRBD2 (5 bases). Germline V gene lookup returns CDR1 MNHEY and CDR2 SMNVEV (reference sequence). The V gene lost 2 bases and the J gene lost 3 bases, with 12 bases spanning the gap. The CDR3 runs 15 residues. CDR3 amino acids: CASSLEGRRTDTQYF. The CDR3 DNA is TGTGCCAGCAGTTTAGAGGGCCGCAGGACAGATACGCAGTATTTT.

This clonotype is a singleton in its sample. CDR3 sequence reads: CSARGALAKNIQYF. The CDR3 region has the DNA TGCAGTGCTAGAGGGGCCCTAGCCAAAAACATTCAGTACTTC. The chain carries TRBV20-1 and TRBJ2-4; D not certain. Trimming left V 1 base short and J 0 bases short, with 7 bases between. The V gene's germline CDR1 is DFQATT and CDR2 SNEGSKA (reference sequence). The CDR3 is 14 amino acids.

J is TRBJ1-4 and V is TRBV29-1; possibly TRBD1 for D (5 bases). V was clipped by 7 bases and J by 4 bases, with 13 bases between them. The CDR3 loop spans 13 amino acids. Germline assignment: CDR1 SQVTM and CDR2 ANQGSEA. The CDR3 loop is CSAETGRNEKLFF. The CDR3 DNA follows: TGCAGCGCCGAAACGGGACGTAATGAAAAACTGTTTTTT.

V is TRBV7-3 and J is TRBJ2-7; D unclear. Trimming left V 2 bases short and J 1 base short, with 12 bases between. CDR3 length: 15 residues. The germline gives CDR1 SGHTA, CDR2 FQGTGA. The CDR3 is CASSLSSGLSYEQYF. CDR3 sequence (DNA): TGTGCCAGCAGCTTATCCTCCGGTCTTTCCTACGAGCAGTACTTC.

J is TRBJ2-3 and V is TRBV29-1; unclear D gene. Germline lookup yields CDR1 SQVTM and CDR2 ANQGSEA. V lost 3 bases, J lost 4 bases, and 11 bases lay in between. There are 13 residues in the CDR3. CDR3 amino acids: CSVEDRVPDTQYF. CDR3 DNA sequence: TGCAGCGTTGAGGATCGGGTACCAGATACGCAGTATTTT.

The V gene is TRBV27, the J gene TRBJ2-3; 7 nucleotides line up with TRBD1. CDR3 size: 15 residues. Germline CDR1 and CDR2: MNHEY and SMNVEV (reference sequence). Trimming cost V 6 bases and J 2 bases; bases outside gene matches: 8. CDR3 coding DNA: TGTGCCAGCAGGGGTTTGACAGGGCCCACAGATACGCAGTATTTT. Residues: CASRGLTGPTDTQYF.

V usage is TRBV30 and J usage is TRBJ2-5, with D maybe TRBD2 (6 bases). V dropped 3 bases and J dropped 5 bases, with 13 bases sitting between them. The CDR3 is 13 residues long. Germline assignment: CDR1 GTSNPN and CDR2 SVGIG (reference sequence). This chain's CDR3 is CAWSFGGTETQYF. CDR3 DNA sequence: TGTGCCTGGAGCTTCGGAGGGACGGAGACCCAGTACTTC.

The CDR3 spells CASSVADRGGFGTQYF. For the CDR3, the DNA is TGTGCCAGCAGCGTAGCTGACCGGGGGGGCTTTGGTACGCAGTATTTT. V and J are TRBV9 and TRBJ2-3, with 8 bases aligning to TRBD2. The junction had 11 bases not matched to a gene; V was cut back by 0 bases and J by 8 bases. The CDR3 runs 16 residues. Germline V CDR1 and CDR2: SGDLS, YYNGEE.

V is TRBV30 and J is TRBJ2-1; no firm D call. Trimming shortened V by 1 base and J by 1 base, and 11 bases separated the two germline ends. CDR3 length: 15 residues. Germline V gene lookup returns CDR1 GTSNPN and CDR2 SVGIG (reference sequence). The CDR3 protein is CAWSATSYSYNEQFF. Written as DNA, the CDR3 is TGTGCCTGGAGTGCGACATCCTATTCCTACAATGAGCAGTTCTTC.

V is TRBV27 and J is TRBJ2-1, with 7 bases matching TRBD2. Trimming cost V 8 bases and J 8 bases; bases outside gene matches: 12. The CDR3 is made up of 14 amino acids. CDR1 MNHEY and CDR2 SMNVEV come from the germline V gene (reference sequence). Here the CDR3 DNA reads TGTGCCAGCGCCCCCGCGGGGGAGGCTGATGAGCAGTTCTTC. Protein sequence: CASAPAGEADEQFF.

This chain joins TRBV7-9 and TRBJ1-5; a possible D gene is TRBD1 (5 bases). Per germline, CDR1 SEHNR and CDR2 FQNEAQ (reference sequence). V lost 5 bases to trimming and J lost 1 base, with 12 bases between them. The CDR3 is 15 residues long. The CDR3 reads CASSQGAESNQPQHF. CDR3 DNA sequence: TGTGCCAGCAGCCAAGGGGCAGAGAGCAATCAGCCCCAGCATTTT. Filled out from reference TRBV7-9 and TRBJ1-5, the complete variable domain reads DTGVSQNPRHKITKRGQNVTFRCDPISEHNRLYWYRQTLGQGPEFLTYFQNEAQLEKSRLLSDRFSAERPKGSFSTLEIQRTEQGDSAMYLCASSQGAESNQPQHFGDGTRLSIL.

The chain couples TRBV12-3 or TRBV12-4 to TRBJ1-1; 9 bases are a match to TRBD1. CDR3 length equals 15 residues. V trimming: 8 bases; J trimming: 1 base; junction bases outside the gene matches: 8. The CDR3 DNA sequence: TGTGCCAGCGATTCCCCGGGACAGGGGAACACTGAAGCTTTCTTT. It specifies CASDSPGQGNTEAFF.